The rows below give T cell receptor beta chains drawn from one sample of a study of blood T cell repertoires in COVID-19. The repertoire was sequenced with immunoSEQ multiplex PCR; TCRdb's copy has only in-frame clones and lacks some. The data show approximately 35,000 clones, 70% to 90% seen once. Sequenced sample: peripheral blood. The receptors shown here come from a human donor in a cohort sampled during active COVID-19. CDR3s include the opening cysteine and the closing phenylalanine or tryptophan. A D gene is named only where the DNA matches it firmly. Only some rows state a clone size, as once, few, many or a class for expanded clones.

>NA|TRBV7-3|NA|TRBJ2-3
CASSLRARDTQYF
TGTGCCAGCAGCTTACGTGCGCGGGATACGCAGTATTTT
>TRBD1|TRBV19|NA|TRBJ2-1
CASTVDRGQNEQFF
TGTGCCAGTACTGTGGACAGGGGGCAGAATGAGCAGTTCTTC
>TRBD1|TRBV2|NA|TRBJ2-1
CASSEAQAGGQFF
TGTGCCAGCAGTGAAGCGCAGGCAGGGGGACAGTTCTTC
>TRBD1|TRBV7-8|few|TRBJ1-5
CASSPDRGERPQHF
TGTGCCAGCAGCCCGGACAGGGGGGAGAGGCCCCAGCATTTT
>TRBD1|TRBV5-4|NA|TRBJ1-1
CASSSGQGNTEAFF
TGTGCCAGCAGCTCCGGACAGGGGAACACTGAAGCTTTCTTT
>NA|TRBV7-2|NA|TRBJ1-5
CASSGEAQLNQPQHF
TGTGCCAGCAGCGGAGAGGCACAACTCAATCAGCCCCAGCATTTT
>TRBD1|TRBV20-1|NA|TRBJ1-6
CSASSGTGRNSPLHF
TGCAGTGCTAGTAGTGGGACAGGACGTAATTCACCCCTCCACTTT
>TRBD1|TRBV28|NA|TRBJ1-1
CASSGGQAPRTEAFF
TGTGCCAGCAGCGGAGGACAGGCCCCGCGGACTGAAGCTTTCTTT
>TRBD1|TRBV5-1|few|TRBJ2-7
CASSLVRSWTGTVEQYF
TGCGCCAGCAGCTTGGTCCGATCGTGGACCGGGACAGTCGAGCAGTACTTC
>NA|TRBV7-3|NA|TRBJ2-1
CASSRGRDNEQFF
TGTGCCAGCAGCCGGGGAAGGGACAATGAGCAGTTCTTC
>NA|TRBV29-1|NA|TRBJ2-1
CSVTRDSWVQFF
TGCAGCGTTACGAGGGATAGCTGGGTGCAGTTCTTC
>NA|TRBV6-2/TRBV6-3|once|TRBJ2-7
CASSYFNEQYF
TGTGCCAGCAGTTATTTTAACGAGCAGTACTTC
>NA|TRBV25-1|once|TRBJ2-3
CASSAVAVRTDTQYF
TGTGCCAGCAGTGCCGTGGCAGTCCGCACAGATACGCAGTATTTT
>TRBD2|TRBV6-2/TRBV6-3|few|TRBJ2-2
CASSPDRTSHTGELFF
TGTGCCAGCAGCCCCGACCGGACTAGCCACACCGGGGAGCTGTTTTTT
>NA|TRBV5-1|NA|TRBJ2-6
CASSGETSGANVLTF
TGCGCCAGCAGCGGGGAGACCTCTGGGGCCAACGTCCTGACTTTC
>TRBD1|TRBV9|NA|TRBJ1-1
CASSTGGAGTEAFF
TGTGCCAGCAGCACAGGGGGCGCGGGAACTGAAGCTTTCTTT
>NA|TRBV11-2|NA|TRBJ1-3
CASTLPGSGNTIYF
TGTGCCAGCACCCTCCCGGGCTCTGGAAACACCATATATTTT
>TRBD1|TRBV4-1|NA|TRBJ1-2
CASSPQRGQVETGYTF
TGCGCCAGCAGCCCTCAAAGGGGGCAGGTCGAAACCGGCTACACCTTC
>NA|TRBV5-4|few|TRBJ2-2
CASSLGQLSSGELFF
TGTGCCAGCAGCCTAGGACAGCTAAGCTCCGGGGAGCTGTTTTTT
>TRBD2|TRBV6-6|NA|TRBJ2-7
CASMTSGTYEQYF
TGTGCCAGTATGACTAGCGGCACCTACGAGCAGTACTTC
>TRBD2|TRBV7-9|NA|TRBJ2-3
CASSSSGGAAFADTQYF
TGTGCCAGCAGCTCTAGCGGGGGGGCTGCCTTCGCAGATACGCAGTATTTT
>TRBD2|TRBV7-8|NA|TRBJ2-7
CASSKERRTSGGPEQYF
TGTGCCAGCAGCAAAGAGCGGAGGACTAGCGGGGGGCCCGAGCAGTACTTC
>NA|TRBV7-2|NA|TRBJ1-1
CASSLRPETVPGFF
TGTGCCAGCAGCTTAAGGCCCGAGACAGTTCCCGGCTTCTTT
>TRBD1|TRBV5-6|NA|TRBJ1-2
CASALTGGDYGYTF
TGTGCCAGCGCCTTGACAGGGGGGGACTATGGCTACACCTTC
>TRBD1|TRBV19|NA|TRBJ2-3
CASSARQGVTDTQYF
TGTGCCAGTAGTGCGCGACAGGGGGTCACAGATACGCAGTATTTT
>TRBD1|TRBV15|once|TRBJ1-2
CATSRPRQGISYGYTF
TGTGCCACCAGCAGACCAAGACAGGGAATCTCCTATGGCTACACCTTC
>TRBD1|TRBV5-4|NA|TRBJ2-5
CASSTTGAGETQYF
TGTGCCAGCAGCACGACAGGGGCGGGAGAGACCCAGTACTTC
>NA|TRBV7-2|few|TRBJ1-6
CASSFKQGGNSPLHF
TGTGCCAGCAGCTTCAAACAGGGTGGTAATTCACCCCTCCACTTT
>TRBD1|TRBV10-3|NA|TRBJ1-1
CAISDQGAYTEAFF
TGTGCCATCAGTGATCAGGGGGCGTACACTGAAGCTTTCTTT
>TRBD1|TRBV5-6|NA|TRBJ2-5
CASSLGSRGRGTQYF
TGTGCCAGCAGCTTGGGGAGCAGGGGGCGCGGGACCCAGTACTTC
>NA|TRBV4-3|NA|TRBJ2-2
CASSQSAGLQNGELFF
TGCGCCAGCAGCCAAAGTGCGGGCCTTCAGAACGGGGAGCTGTTTTTT
>NA|TRBV6-5|NA|TRBJ2-7
CASRRLIDPSYEQYF
TGTGCCAGCAGGAGGCTTATCGACCCGTCCTACGAGCAGTACTTC
>NA|TRBV5-5|NA|TRBJ1-5
CASSPDSYSNQPQHF
TGTGCCAGCAGCCCGGACAGCTATAGCAATCAGCCCCAGCATTTT
>NA|TRBV18|NA|TRBJ2-1
CASSFSDTSYNEQFF
TGTGCCAGCTCGTTTAGTGACACCTCCTACAATGAGCAGTTCTTC
>NA|TRBV21-1|NA|TRBJ1-2
CASSKRHQLVTADYGYTF
TGTGCCAGCAGCAAACGTCACCAGCTTGTGACGGCGGACTATGGCTACACCTTC
>TRBD1|TRBV9|NA|TRBJ2-1
CASSIAGDRAYNEQFF
TGTGCCAGCAGCATAGCTGGGGACAGGGCCTACAATGAGCAGTTCTTC
>NA|TRBV28|NA|TRBJ1-1
CASSSGTEAFF
TGTGCCAGCAGTTCGGGCACTGAAGCTTTCTTT
>NA|TRBV7-5|NA|TRBJ2-5
CARSLGQGSEETQYF
TGTGCCAGAAGCTTAGGCCAGGGGTCCGAAGAGACCCAGTACTTC
>TRBD1|TRBV5-1|NA|TRBJ2-7
CASSRSPGTGTPSYEQYF
TGCGCCAGCAGCCGCAGTCCCGGGACAGGGACACCCTCCTACGAGCAGTACTTC
>NA|TRBV29-1|NA|TRBJ2-1
CSVSGELTHYNEQFF
TGCAGCGTCTCGGGGGAGCTTACTCACTACAATGAGCAGTTCTTC
>TRBD2|TRBV6-5|NA|TRBJ2-2
CASSYSGRADTGELFF
TGTGCCAGCAGTTACTCGGGGAGGGCGGACACCGGGGAGCTGTTTTTT
>NA|TRBV5-8|few|TRBJ2-6
CASSLALGAGANVLTF
TGTGCCAGCAGCTTGGCCTTAGGGGCTGGGGCCAACGTCCTGACTTTC
>TRBD1|TRBV11-2|NA|TRBJ2-7
CASSTSYRGRLSYEQYF
TGTGCCAGCAGCACCTCGTACAGGGGCCGTCTCTCCTACGAGCAGTACTTC
>TRBD2|TRBV3-1/TRBV3-2|NA|TRBJ2-3
CASSRGLAGTSTDTQYF
TGTGCCAGCAGCCGCGGACTAGCGGGGACTAGCACAGATACGCAGTATTTT
>NA|TRBV3-1/TRBV3-2|NA|TRBJ2-2
CASSPRRGELFF
TGTGCCAGCAGCCCTAGACGCGGGGAGCTGTTTTTT
>NA|TRBV20-1|NA|TRBJ1-1
CSVGANTEAFF
TGCAGTGTTGGGGCGAACACTGAAGCTTTCTTT
>TRBD2|TRBV5-1|NA|TRBJ2-5
CASSRLGTSGAETQYF
TGCGCCAGCAGCCGTCTCGGGACTAGCGGGGCGGAGACCCAGTACTTC
>TRBD2|TRBV19|NA|TRBJ2-4
CASSNIGIAGGKNIQYF
TGTGCCAGTAGTAATATTGGGATAGCGGGGGGGAAAAACATTCAGTACTTC